In its sample, the clone carrying this TCR beta chain was seen a few times. The antigen remains undetermined. TCRB transcripts that were expressed got sequenced, as all of the isolated RNA had been reverse transcribed. Profiling relied on immunoSEQ multiplex PCR, and the TCRdb table lists in-frame clones only, not all of them. The sample contains about 150,000 clones, about a tenth of which appear only once. The data are from a study of beta chain features in type 1 diabetes. Study details: The number of sorted cells examined across all samples was around 110 million.

This CDR3 is built from 15 residues. Heparinised blood was drawn once per donor, averaging around 120 mL. Naive, central memory, regulatory and stem cell-like memory cells within the CD4+ compartment were sorted using CD45RO/CCR7/CD25/CD127/CD95/CD27. General study points: Cells that show high TCR expression could be over-represented by cDNA sequencing.

This TCR came from a man in his late teens or twenties in good health. Material for sequencing was central memory CD4+ T cells from blood. The V gene is TRBV21-1, the J gene TRBJ2-7; the D segment call TRBD1 is taken from the table without a DNA check. TRBV21-1 is a recognized pseudogene. CDR3 region: CASSKPDIRAYEQYF. CDR3 sequence (DNA): TGTGCCAGCAGCAAACCGGACATCAGAGCCTACGAGCAGTACTTC.